One sample yielded the 25 T cell receptor beta chains listed below, sequenced in a study of PD-1 blockade in classical Hodgkin lymphoma. Produced via immunoSEQ multiplex PCR; TCRdb's table is partial and in-frame only. The sample holds about 90,000 clones, approximately 90% seen once. Time point reported: cycle 4 day 1 (C4D1), after less than seven weeks of nivolumab. Relapse after autologous stem cell transplantation occurred in every patient, and brentuximab vedotin exposure varied. The specimen was peripheral blood mononuclear cells (PBMCs), collected before the fourth cycle of nivolumab. These receptors came from a human donor with classical Hodgkin lymphoma.

The V call is TRBV7-6, the J call TRBJ2-2; the D is unclear. Germline values: CDR1 SGHVS, CDR2 FNYEAQ. Between the trimmed V and J ends, which lost 1 base and 5 bases, there was a span of 2 bases. CDR3 length equals 12 residues. CDR3: CASSLGTGELFF. Written as DNA, the CDR3 is TGTGCCAGCAGCTTAGGGACCGGGGAGCTGTTTTTT. Looking up the rest from reference TRBV7-6 and TRBJ2-2 gives the full variable domain: GAGVSQSPRYKVTKRGQDVALRCDPISGHVSLYWYRQALGQGPEFLTYFNYEAQQDKSGLPNDRFSAERPEGSISTLTIQRTEQRDSAMYRCASSLGTGELFFGEGSRLTVL.

Only one count was recorded for this clone. The V gene is TRBV5-5, the J gene TRBJ2-7; the match to TRBD2 covers 12 bases. From germline, CDR1 is SGHKS and CDR2 YYEKEE (reference sequence). With 0 bases clipped from V and 4 bases from J, the junction kept 8 bases outside the gene matches. This CDR3 has 17 amino acids. The CDR3 loop reads CASSLAWLAGGYYEQYF. CDR3 nucleotides: TGTGCCAGCAGCTTGGCGTGGCTAGCGGGGGGGTATTACGAGCAGTACTTC. The whole variable domain, filled in from reference TRBV5-5 and TRBJ2-7, reads DAGVTQSPTHLIKTRGQQVTLRCSPISGHKSVSWYQQVLGQGPQFIFQYYEKEERGRGNFPDRFSARQFPNYSSELNVNALLLGDSALYLCASSLAWLAGGYYEQYFGPGTRLTVT.

The chain joins TRBV23-1 to TRBJ2-2; TRBD1 aligns across 12 bases. TRBV23-1 is labeled an ORF, and its function is uncertain. V lost 3 bases, J lost 7 bases, and 9 bases stayed unmatched. CDR3 length: 17 residues. CDR3 loop: CASSHPEGQGAGGELFF. For the CDR3, the DNA is TGCGCCAGCAGTCACCCAGAGGGACAGGGGGCCGGCGGGGAGCTGTTTTTT.

This chain links TRBV10-3 with TRBJ1-2; 9 bases line up with TRBD1. The CDR3 length is 15 residues. The V gene's germline CDR1 is ENHRY and CDR2 SYGVKD. Trimming cost V 5 bases and J 4 bases; bases outside gene matches: 8. The CDR3 spells CAISSWTGATYGYTF. The CDR3 region has the DNA TGTGCCATCAGTTCCTGGACAGGGGCTACCTATGGCTACACCTTC.

V usage is TRBV15 and J usage is TRBJ1-5; possibly TRBD1 for D (6 bases). CDR1 LNHNV and CDR2 YYDKDF come from the germline V gene (reference sequence). Trimming left V 4 bases short and J 3 bases short, with 13 bases between. The CDR3 loop spans 15 amino acids. This chain's CDR3 is CATSNGGADNQPQHF. CDR3 DNA: TGTGCCACCAGCAATGGGGGCGCAGACAATCAGCCCCAGCATTTT. Supplemented by reference TRBV15 and TRBJ1-5, the full variable domain reads DAMVIQNPRYQVTQFGKPVTLSCSQTLNHNVMYWYQQKSSQAPKLLFHYYDKDFNNEADTPDNFQSRRPNTSFCFLDIRSPGLGDTAMYLCATSNGGADNQPQHFGDGTRLSIL.

The chain links TRBV6-4 to TRBJ2-2; 9 bases map to TRBD1. CDR3 length: 14 residues. The trim removed 6 bases at V and 4 bases at J, leaving 3 bases unmatched. Per the germline V gene, CDR1 is MRHNA and CDR2 is SNTAGT. CDR3 amino acids: CASRGQGSTGELFF. The CDR3 bases are TGTGCCAGCAGGGGACAGGGTAGCACCGGGGAGCTGTTTTTT.

V usage is TRBV2 and J usage is TRBJ2-2, with D hard to call. Trimming removed 8 bases at V and 3 bases at J, with 4 bases between. CDR3 length: 11 amino acids. The germline gives CDR1 SNHLY, CDR2 FYNNEI. The CDR3 coding sequence is TGTGCCAGCGGGGACACCGGGGAGCTGTTTTTT. It is translated as CASGDTGELFF.

The rearrangement links TRBV29-1 to TRBJ1-3; tentative D call: TRBD1 (6 bases). The CDR3 runs 15 residues. Germline V lookup: CDR1 SQVTM, CDR2 ANQGSEA. With 7 bases removed from V and 0 bases from J, the gap between germline ends came to 16 bases. CDR3 DNA sequence: TGCAGCGCCCTCGGGGACACCAACTCTGGAAACACCATATATTTT. Translated: CSALGDTNSGNTIYF.

This chain joins TRBV29-1 and TRBJ1-1; D call uncertain. CDR1 and CDR2 from the germline V gene are SQVTM and ANQGSEA. Trimming took off 4 bases at V and 5 bases at J, with 5 bases between the two ends. The CDR3 spans 10 residues. The DNA of the CDR3 is TGCAGCGTTGTGACAACTGAAGCTTTCTTT. This encodes CSVVTTEAFF. Using reference TRBV29-1 and TRBJ1-1 for the parts outside the CDR3, the full variable domain is SAVISQKPSRDICQRGTSLTIQCQVDSQVTMMFWYRQQPGQSLTLIATANQGSEATYESGFVIDKFPISRPNLTFSTLTVSNMSPEDSSIYLCSVVTTEAFFGQGTRLTVV.

This sequence joins TRBV18 and TRBJ1-1; 8 bases are shared with TRBD1. The CDR3 contains 17 residues. V dropped 2 bases and J dropped 6; count of bases not matched to a gene: 14. The germline gives CDR1 KGHSH, CDR2 LQKENI. CDR3 residues: CASSPSSRQGFEPEAFF. The CDR3 bases are TGTGCCAGCTCACCATCCTCGAGACAGGGGTTCGAACCTGAAGCTTTCTTT.

V usage is TRBV11-2 and J usage is TRBJ2-3, with D perhaps TRBD2 (7 bases). The germline CDR1 and CDR2 sequences are SGHAT and FQNNGV. V shed 5 bases and J shed 5 bases, with 17 bases lying between them. The CDR3 is made up of 15 amino acids. CDR3 protein: CASSPRGGLGDTQYF. As DNA, the CDR3 is TGTGCCAGCAGCCCGAGGGGGGGATTAGGAGATACGCAGTATTTT.

The rearrangement joins TRBV13 to TRBJ1-1; D remains unclear. The germline V gene encodes CDR1 PRHDT and CDR2 FYEKMQ (reference sequence). The V gene lost 3 bases and the J gene lost 0 bases, with 11 bases spanning the gap. The CDR3 consists of 15 residues. CDR3 protein: CASSFGQRMNTEAFF. The CDR3 DNA sequence: TGTGCCAGCAGCTTTGGTCAGAGAATGAACACTGAAGCTTTCTTT.

The chain has TRBV7-9 and TRBJ2-3, with 9 bases aligning to TRBD2. CDR3 length: 16 amino acids. After removal of 5 bases from V and 4 bases from J, the junction contained 10 bases not matched to a gene. Per the germline V gene, CDR1 is SEHNR and CDR2 is FQNEAQ (reference sequence). CDR3 bases: TGTGCCAGCAGCAGCCGACTAGCGGACCTCCCAGATACGCAGTATTTT. Translation gives CASSSRLADLPDTQYF.

In this sample, this clone turned up once. This chain uses TRBV7-9 with TRBJ2-3, with 8 bases matching TRBD2. Unmatched junction bases numbered 8, after V lost 7 bases and J lost 2 bases. In germline, CDR1 is SEHNR, CDR2 FQNEAQ (reference sequence). The CDR3 consists of 15 residues. CDR3 sequence: CASKGRGANTDTQYF. The CDR3 bases are TGTGCCAGCAAGGGGCGGGGGGCAAACACAGATACGCAGTATTTT.

The chain is built from TRBV20-1 and TRBJ2-1; D is undetermined. Germline V lookup: CDR1 DFQATT, CDR2 SNEGSKA (reference sequence). V was clipped by 3 bases and J by 6 bases, with 6 bases between them. The CDR3 has 11 residues. Here the CDR3 reads CSARWVNEQFF. For the CDR3, the DNA is TGCAGTGCTAGGTGGGTCAATGAGCAGTTCTTC.

V usage is TRBV15 and J usage is TRBJ2-5; tentative D call: TRBD2 (6 bases). The V end was cut by 1 base, the J end by 5 bases, with 11 bases between. Germline assignment: CDR1 LNHNV and CDR2 YYDKDF (reference sequence). This CDR3 spans 14 amino acids. CDR3 protein: CATSRGGDPETQYF. The DNA of the CDR3 is TGTGCCACCAGCAGAGGGGGGGACCCCGAGACCCAGTACTTC. Filled out from reference TRBV15 and TRBJ2-5, the complete variable domain reads DAMVIQNPRYQVTQFGKPVTLSCSQTLNHNVMYWYQQKSSQAPKLLFHYYDKDFNNEADTPDNFQSRRPNTSFCFLDIRSPGLGDTAMYLCATSRGGDPETQYFGPGTRLLVL.

The chain couples TRBV6-1 to TRBJ1-2, with D possibly being TRBD1 (5 bases). The CDR3 loop spans 16 amino acids. CDR1 is MNHNS and CDR2 is SASEGT in the germline V gene. V was cut by 2 bases and J by 1 base, with 14 bases left in between. CDR3: CASSELQEPLNYGYTF. As DNA, the CDR3 is TGTGCCAGCAGTGAACTACAGGAACCCCTTAACTATGGCTACACCTTC.

This chain connects TRBV7-8 to TRBJ2-2, with D perhaps matching TRBD1 (6 bases). Germline V gene data show CDR1 as SGHVS and CDR2 as FQNEAQ. The V end was cut by 1 base, the J end by 2 bases, with 14 bases between. This CDR3 region has 17 residues. The CDR3 DNA reads TGTGCCAGCAGCTTAGTCCTTGGCAGGGGTAACACCGGGGAGCTGTTTTTT. Its translation is CASSLVLGRGNTGELFF.

The J gene is TRBJ2-7, the V gene TRBV18; no firm D call. V was pared by 2 bases and J by 7 bases, with 18 bases between. Germline V gene sequence: CDR1 KGHSH, CDR2 LQKENI. The CDR3 has 15 residues. The CDR3 is CASSPEETVIGEQYF. The DNA for the CDR3 is TGTGCCAGCTCACCAGAAGAAACCGTAATTGGGGAGCAGTACTTC.

The chain links TRBV30 to TRBJ2-3, with 13 bases that match TRBD2. The V and J ends lost 2 bases and 1 base, in that order; junction bases with no gene match: 3. CDR3 length: 16 residues. Germline V CDR1 and CDR2: GTSNPN, SVGIG (reference sequence). As DNA, the CDR3 is TGTGCCTGGAGTCCTGGACTAGCGGGGGGCACAGATACGCAGTATTTT. Translation: CAWSPGLAGGTDTQYF.

The V gene is TRBV5-1, the J gene TRBJ2-2; D possibly corresponds to TRBD1 (5 bases). Looked up from germline, CDR1 is SGHRS and CDR2 is YFSETQ. The CDR3 loop spans 16 amino acids. The V gene lost 1 base and the J gene lost 4 bases, with 14 bases spanning the gap. In DNA, the CDR3 is TGCGCCAGCAGCTTGTTCTCGCAGGGCGGCACCGGGGAGCTGTTTTTT. This codes for CASSLFSQGGTGELFF.

This chain connects TRBV5-1 to TRBJ1-4, with 11 bases lining up with TRBD1. The J segment lost 4 bases and the V segment lost 1 base, leaving 3 bases of the junction unmatched. CDR3 length: 16 amino acids. Germline V lookup: CDR1 SGHRS, CDR2 YFSETQ. DNA for the CDR3: TGCGCCAGCAGCTTGATGGGACAGGGGGATAATGAAAAACTGTTTTTT. Translation gives CASSLMGQGDNEKLFF.

The chain couples TRBV5-4 to TRBJ2-5, with TRBD1 identical over 9 bases. The V gene's germline CDR1 is SGHNT and CDR2 YYREEE (reference sequence). This CDR3 is 15 amino acids long. Trimming took 1 base from V and 5 from J; bases not matched to a gene: 6. The CDR3 DNA reads as TGTGCCAGCAGCTTGCCGGGACAGGGTACGGAGACCCAGTACTTC. Translating it yields CASSLPGQGTETQYF. The full variable domain, completed using reference TRBV5-4 and TRBJ2-5, is ETGVTQSPTHLIKTRGQQVTLRCSSQSGHNTVSWYQQALGQGPQFIFQYYREEENGRGNFPPRFSGLQFPNYSSELNVNALELDDSALYLCASSLPGQGTETQYFGPGTRLLVL.

This chain links TRBV30 with TRBJ1-5; no definite D call. CDR3 length: 13 residues. Germline V lookup: CDR1 GTSNPN, CDR2 SVGIG (reference sequence). Between the trimmed V and J ends, which lost 0 bases and 8 bases, there was a span of 11 bases. CDR3: CAWSVWPEEPQHF. CDR3 bases: TGTGCCTGGAGTGTTTGGCCCGAGGAGCCCCAGCATTTT.

J is TRBJ2-7 and V is TRBV7-7, with unresolved D. The germline CDR1 and CDR2 sequences are SSHAT and FNYEAQ (reference sequence). With 5 bases removed from V and 7 bases from J, the gap between germline ends came to 15 bases. The CDR3 covers 13 residues. The CDR3 nucleotides are TGTGCCAGCAGCCATACGGACGGTTTAGAGCAGTACTTC. This sequence encodes CASSHTDGLEQYF.